This T cell receptor (beta chain) is drawn from a study of T cell changes during pregnancy in multiple sclerosis. The CDR3 runs 13 residues. Between the trimmed V and J ends, which lost 7 bases and 9 bases, there was a span of 18 bases. Germline V lookup: CDR1 SNHLY, CDR2 FYNNEI. The repertoire was sequenced with immunoSEQ multiplex PCR; TCRdb's copy has only in-frame clones and lacks some. In the table there are about 44,000 clones, roughly 87% of which are singletons. The TCR comes from a female donor with multiple sclerosis, enrolled in a pregnancy study. The material was CD4+ T cells from peripheral blood mononuclear cells, obtained after pregnancy. The gene calls are TRBV2 and TRBJ2-5, with no clear D. The CDR3 is CASMTEISGSQYF. Written as DNA, the CDR3 is TGTGCCAGCATGACGGAGATCTCCGGGTCCCAGTACTTC.